One sample yielded the 22 T cell receptor beta chains listed below, sequenced in a study of cytomegalovirus exposure and HLA in healthy donors. 13 Jbeta primers and 60 Vbeta primers were used for the PCR. Repertoires were generated with immunoSEQ multiplex PCR, while TCRdb's copy carries only in-frame clones and drops some. The table has about 130,000 clones, about 85% seen once. The sample was PBMCs. The source of these receptors is a boy younger than 18 in good health and CMV-seronegative.

The sample holds one count of this clone. The chain couples TRBV7-2 to TRBJ1-3; the match to TRBD1 covers 11 bases. The CDR3 is 16 amino acids. Trimming cost V 1 base and J 4 bases; bases outside gene matches: 3. Germline CDR1 is SGHTA and CDR2 is FQGNSA. CDR3 DNA: TGTGCCAGCAGCTTAGGAGGACAGGGGGCGGGAAACACCATATATTTT. As protein: CASSLGGQGAGNTIYF.

CDR3 amino acids: CAVNRGETYGYTF. In DNA form, the CDR3 reads TGTGCCGTGAACAGGGGGGAGACCTATGGCTACACCTTC. This chain uses TRBV19 with TRBJ1-2; 8 positions agree with TRBD1. J gave up 4 bases and V 11 bases, and 9 bases lay outside the gene matches. Looked up from germline, CDR1 is LNHDA and CDR2 is SQIVND (reference sequence). This CDR3 is built from 13 residues.

The chain couples TRBV9 to TRBJ2-5, with a possible D match to TRBD1 (6 bases). This CDR3 comprises 13 residues. Deletions cut 4 bases from V and 2 bases from J, with 9 bases between. Per the germline V gene, CDR1 is SGDLS and CDR2 is YYNGEE. The DNA of the CDR3 is TGTGCCAGCAGCCCTGGACAGCAAGAGACCCAGTACTTC. This sequence encodes CASSPGQQETQYF.

This clone was found a few times. The gene calls are TRBV4-3 and TRBJ2-1; TRBD2 aligns across 8 bases. The CDR3 loop spans 14 amino acids. Germline loops: CDR1 LGHNA, CDR2 YSLEER. Trimming removed 1 base from V and 8 bases from J; junction bases left unmatched: 4. CDR3 coding DNA: TGCGCCAGCAGCCAAGCGGGAGGGCGGGATGAGCAGTTCTTC. This sequence encodes CASSQAGGRDEQFF.

V usage is TRBV19 and J usage is TRBJ2-1; TRBD2 matches at 11 bases. V shed 5 bases, J shed 8 bases, and the junction held 8 bases outside the gene matches. This CDR3 contains 15 residues. CDR1 is LNHDA, CDR2 SQIVND, per germline (reference sequence). The CDR3 nucleotides read TGTGCCAGTAGTGAGACTAGCGGGATTCGCCATGAGCAGTTCTTC. Translating it yields CASSETSGIRHEQFF.

The J gene is TRBJ2-2, the V gene TRBV19; 11 nucleotides agree with TRBD2. The CDR3 has 17 residues. V dropped 5 bases and J dropped 0; count of bases not matched to a gene: 5. In germline, CDR1 is LNHDA, CDR2 SQIVND (reference sequence). CDR3 coding DNA: TGTGCCAGTAGTGGTGGGACTAGCGGAGCGAACACCGGGGAGCTGTTTTTT. It codes for CASSGGTSGANTGELFF. The full variable domain, its missing parts supplied by reference TRBV19 and TRBJ2-2, is DGGITQSPKYLFRKEGQNVTLSCEQNLNHDAMYWYRQDPGQGLRLIYYSQIVNDFQKGDIAEGYSVSREKKESFPLTVTSAQKNPTAFYLCASSGGTSGANTGELFFGEGSRLTVL.

The J gene is TRBJ1-2, the V gene TRBV19; D ambiguous. Trimming took off 1 base at V and 1 base at J, with 4 bases between the two ends. Germline CDR1 is LNHDA and CDR2 is SQIVND (reference sequence). The length of the CDR3 is 13 residues. This CDR3 is CASSIVNNYGYTF. The CDR3 DNA reads as TGTGCCAGTAGTATAGTTAATAACTATGGCTACACCTTC.

The chain recombines TRBV6-5 with TRBJ1-2; the D gene is possibly TRBD1 (6 bases). The germline V and J ends were trimmed by 6 bases and 1 base, with 12 bases remaining between them. In germline, CDR1 is MNHEY, CDR2 SVGAGI. The CDR3 loop spans 14 amino acids. The CDR3, as DNA: TGTGCCAGCAGATATACAGGGAGTAACTATGGCTACACCTTC. This codes for CASRYTGSNYGYTF.

This clone occurred a few times. The rearrangement uses TRBV5-4 and TRBJ1-1, with D possibly matching TRBD1 (5 bases). Germline assignment: CDR1 SGHNT and CDR2 YYREEE (reference sequence). V was trimmed by 3 bases and J by 0 bases, leaving 18 bases between them. The CDR3 consists of 17 residues. In DNA form, the CDR3 reads TGTGCCAGCAGCTCTGGGGGGGGAGGGGCAATGAACACTGAAGCTTTCTTT. It yields the protein CASSSGGGGAMNTEAFF.

The V call is TRBV7-2, the J call TRBJ2-1; TRBD1 aligns across 8 bases. The CDR3 length is 15 residues. The germline gives CDR1 SGHTA, CDR2 FQGNSA. The V gene end was trimmed by 5 bases and the J gene end by 9 bases; junction bases not matched to a gene: 12. The CDR3 nucleotides are TGTGCCAGCAGCATCCTTACAGGGGGGCTGGGTGAGCAGTTCTTC. Amino acids: CASSILTGGLGEQFF.

CDR3 DNA sequence: TGTGCCAGTAGTTCGCCGGGACAGGGGGCTTTCAATGAGCAGTTCTTC. Translation: CASSSPGQGAFNEQFF. This chain uses TRBV19 with TRBJ2-1; 12 nucleotides agree with TRBD1. Germline lookup yields CDR1 LNHDA and CDR2 SQIVND (reference sequence). The CDR3 covers 16 residues. The V and J ends lost 5 bases and 6 bases, in that order; junction bases with no gene match: 8.

The CDR3: CASSGGRSTDTQYF. The DNA for the CDR3 is TGTGCCAGCAGCGGGGGGAGGAGCACAGATACGCAGTATTTT. The J gene is TRBJ2-3, the V gene TRBV6-4, with 7 bases fitting TRBD2. Germline V gene sequence: CDR1 MRHNA, CDR2 SNTAGT. There are 14 residues in the CDR3. The V and J ends lost 6 bases and 0 bases, in that order; junction bases with no gene match: 3.

V is TRBV10-3 and J is TRBJ2-5; 15 bases agree with TRBD2. Losses at the gene ends were 10 bases for V and 5 bases for J; bases not matched to a gene: 5. Germline values: CDR1 ENHRY, CDR2 SYGVKD. This CDR3 is 14 amino acids long. The CDR3 sequence is CATRTSGREETQYF. The CDR3 nucleotides read TGTGCCACACGGACTAGCGGGAGGGAGGAGACCCAGTACTTC.

The chain employs TRBV6-5 and TRBJ1-2; D is perhaps TRBD1 (5 bases). Germline V lookup: CDR1 MNHEY, CDR2 SVGAGI. The CDR3 runs 14 residues. V lost 2 bases, J lost 5 bases, and 12 bases lay in between. CDR3 amino acids: CASSYADQGYGYTF. The CDR3 nucleotides read TGTGCCAGCAGTTACGCCGATCAGGGATATGGCTACACCTTC.

This chain joins TRBV4-2 and TRBJ2-7, with unresolved D. The CDR3 extends over 11 amino acids. Trimming took 6 bases from V and 3 from J, leaving 6 bases between them. CDR1 is LGHNA, CDR2 YNFKEQ, per germline. This CDR3 is CASSPVYEQYF. In nucleotides, the CDR3 is TGTGCCAGCAGTCCCGTCTACGAGCAGTACTTC.

This clone was seen a single time. The chain couples TRBV7-2 to TRBJ2-1; tentatively, D is TRBD2 (7 bases). Between the trimmed V and J ends, which lost 4 bases and 4 bases, there was a span of 26 bases. There are 19 residues in the CDR3. In germline, CDR1 is SGHTA, CDR2 FQGNSA. The CDR3 bases are TGTGCCAGCAGCTCTATAGTCCGGGACATCAGAGCGGGGTACAATGAGCAGTTCTTC. Translation gives CASSSIVRDIRAGYNEQFF.

The chain uses TRBV18 and TRBJ2-5; the D gene is possibly TRBD2 (6 bases). CDR3 length: 13 amino acids. Germline CDR1 is KGHSH and CDR2 is LQKENI. V was trimmed by 3 bases and J by 5 bases, leaving 10 bases between them. CDR3: CASSPTSAETQYF. In DNA, the CDR3 is TGTGCCAGCTCACCGACTAGTGCGGAGACCCAGTACTTC.

The chain uses TRBV19 and TRBJ2-1; 7 bases are shared with TRBD1. This CDR3 region has 13 residues. The germline V gene has CDR1 LNHDA and CDR2 SQIVND (reference sequence). The trim removed 4 bases at V and 9 bases at J, leaving 6 bases unmatched. CDR3 region: CASSNARDSEQFF. Written as DNA, the CDR3 is TGTGCCAGTAGTAACGCTCGGGACAGTGAGCAGTTCTTC.

This clone was seen just once. This chain connects TRBV10-3 to TRBJ2-5, with D perhaps TRBD2 (5 bases). V shed 6 bases and J shed 10 bases, with 18 bases lying between them. The CDR3 consists of 13 residues. Per germline, CDR1 ENHRY and CDR2 SYGVKD. The CDR3 sequence: CAIRPGTRAVQYF. CDR3 bases: TGTGCCATCAGGCCGGGAACGAGAGCCGTCCAGTACTTC.

The gene calls are TRBV27 and TRBJ2-2, with 8 bases that match TRBD2. The germline gives CDR1 MNHEY, CDR2 SMNVEV (reference sequence). V gave up 8 bases and J gave up 1 base; unmatched junction bases: 3. This CDR3 has 14 residues. CDR3: CASSRGGNTGELFF. In DNA form, the CDR3 reads TGTGCCAGCTCTCGGGGGGGGAACACCGGGGAGCTGTTTTTT.

The gene calls are TRBV29-1 and TRBJ1-1; D ambiguous. V was pared by 4 bases and J by 7 bases, with 7 bases between. This CDR3 is built from 10 residues. The germline CDR1 and CDR2 sequences are SQVTM and ANQGSEA. DNA for the CDR3: TGCAGCGTTGGGGCAGATGAAGCTTTCTTT. This codes for CSVGADEAFF.

This clone was counted between two and nine times. V usage is TRBV7-3 and J usage is TRBJ1-1, with D possibly TRBD1 on 6 matching bases. V lost 0 bases and J 7 bases, leaving 9 bases between the germline ends. This CDR3 is built from 13 residues. Per the germline V gene, CDR1 is SGHTA and CDR2 is FQGTGA. The CDR3 region has the DNA TGTGCCAGCAGCTTAACAGGGGGTAATGAAGCTTTCTTT. Its translation is CASSLTGGNEAFF.